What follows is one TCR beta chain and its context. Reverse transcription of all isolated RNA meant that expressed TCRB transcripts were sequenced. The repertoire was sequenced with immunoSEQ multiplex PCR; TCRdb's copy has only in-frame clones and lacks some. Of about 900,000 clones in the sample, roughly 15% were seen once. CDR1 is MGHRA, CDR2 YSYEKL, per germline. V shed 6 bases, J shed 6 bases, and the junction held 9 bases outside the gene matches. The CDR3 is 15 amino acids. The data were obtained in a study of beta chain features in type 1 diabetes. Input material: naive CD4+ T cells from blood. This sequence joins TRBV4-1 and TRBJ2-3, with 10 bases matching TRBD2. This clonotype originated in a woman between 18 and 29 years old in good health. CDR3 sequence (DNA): TGCGCCAGCAGAGCAACGGGACTAGCGATGGATACGCAGTATTTT. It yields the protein CASRATGLAMDTQYF.